The 25 T cell receptor beta chains given below trace back to one sample, sequenced in a study of control samples from healthy donors and cancer patients. Data came from immunoSEQ multiplex PCR; TCRdb stores just in-frame clones and leaves some out. The data contain around 100,000 clones, 80% to 95% of them seen just once; the ten biggest clones take up about 3%. The material sequenced was blood. These receptors were obtained from a human donor in good health. The donor label of this sample is uncertain.

The chain has TRBV5-1 and TRBJ1-5; D remains unclear. The V and J ends lost 2 bases and 4 bases respectively, with 7 bases between them. The CDR3 runs 13 residues. CDR1 and CDR2 (germline): SGHRS, YFSETQ. CDR3 region: CASSFEINQPQHF. The CDR3 region has the DNA TGCGCCAGCAGCTTCGAAATTAATCAGCCCCAGCATTTT.

This rearrangement joins TRBV7-3 to TRBJ2-7; D is undetermined. Germline V gene data show CDR1 as SGHTA and CDR2 as FQGTGA. Trimming left V 5 bases short and J 6 bases short, with 11 bases between. The CDR3 has 12 amino acids. The CDR3 bases are TGTGCCAGCAGCGAAAATCTTAGCGAGCAGTACGTC. Protein: CASSENLSEQYV.

The J gene is TRBJ2-2, the V gene TRBV5-1; the match to TRBD1 covers 11 bases. The CDR3 is 17 residues long. Germline V gene lookup returns CDR1 SGHRS and CDR2 YFSETQ. V shed 1 base, J shed 6 bases, and the junction held 8 bases outside the gene matches. The CDR3, as DNA: TGCGCCAGCAGCTTGATCTTCAGGACAGGGGGCTCCGGGGAGCTGTTTTTT. Translated: CASSLIFRTGGSGELFF.

The chain links TRBV21-1 to TRBJ1-1. TRBV21-1 is described as a pseudogene. This CDR3 has 12 amino acids. CDR3 DNA: TGTGCCACAGGACGTCCGAACACTGAAGCTTTCTTT. Translation gives CATGRPNTEAFF.

CDR3 DNA sequence: TGTGCCAGCAGCCAAGATGTAGCTAAGGATGAGCAGTTCTTC. Encoded protein: CASSQDVAKDEQFF. The chain joins TRBV4-2 to TRBJ2-1, with unresolved D. This CDR3 region has 14 residues. V lost 0 bases and J 8 bases, leaving 11 bases between the germline ends. The germline gives CDR1 LGHNA, CDR2 YNFKEQ.

V is TRBV5-1 and J is TRBJ2-2; TRBD1 matches 9 bases. This CDR3 is 14 amino acids long. Germline CDR1 reads SGHRS; CDR2 reads YFSETQ. Losses at the gene ends were 4 bases for V and 5 bases for J; bases not matched to a gene: 3. The CDR3 protein is CASSGTGITGELFF. The CDR3 coding sequence is TGCGCCAGCAGCGGGACAGGGATAACCGGGGAGCTGTTTTTT.

The chain has TRBV7-9 and TRBJ1-5, with a weak D call TRBD1 (5 bases). CDR3 size: 14 residues. In germline, CDR1 is SEHNR, CDR2 FQNEAQ (reference sequence). V was shortened by 2 bases and J by 3 bases, with 8 bases between the two germline ends. The CDR3 DNA follows: TGTGCCAGCAGCTTATCAGGGATCAATCAGCCCCAGCATTTT. Translation gives CASSLSGINQPQHF.

CDR3 sequence reads: CASSQTDRGIDGYTF. The CDR3 region has the DNA TGTGCCAGCAGTCAAACCGACAGGGGGATTGATGGCTACACCTTC. The chain combines TRBV3-1 (or the pseudogene TRBV3-2) with TRBJ1-2, with TRBD1 matching 9 bases. Per germline, CDR1 LGHDT and CDR2 YNNKEL (reference sequence). The CDR3 has 15 residues. The J segment lost 6 bases and the V segment lost 6 bases, leaving 11 bases of the junction unmatched.

The chain couples TRBV19 to TRBJ2-1; TRBD1 aligns across 11 bases. V lost 6 bases and J lost 7; bases outside the gene matches: 5. In germline, CDR1 is LNHDA, CDR2 SQIVND (reference sequence). The length of the CDR3 is 14 residues. The CDR3 DNA reads TGTGCCAGTAGCGGGACAGGGGGAGGAAATGAGCAGTTCTTC. As protein: CASSGTGGGNEQFF. The whole variable domain, filled in from reference TRBV19 and TRBJ2-1, reads DGGITQSPKYLFRKEGQNVTLSCEQNLNHDAMYWYRQDPGQGLRLIYYSQIVNDFQKGDIAEGYSVSREKKESFPLTVTSAQKNPTAFYLCASSGTGGGNEQFFGPGTRLTVL.

The chain links TRBV7-2 to TRBJ1-2, with D hard to call. The CDR3 totals 14 residues. Trimming stripped 3 bases from V and 7 bases from J, with 15 bases between. Germline V gene lookup returns CDR1 SGHTA and CDR2 FQGNSA. The DNA for the CDR3 is TGTGCCAGCAGCTTGGATTACGGGAATGCTGGCTACACCTTC. Its translation: CASSLDYGNAGYTF.

Details on this clone: Sequence at one end of the junction differs from germline and may be a read error. V usage is TRBV7-7 and J usage is TRBJ2-5; 9 bases are a match to TRBD1. CDR1 SSHAT and CDR2 FNYEAQ come from the germline V gene (reference sequence). This CDR3 has 18 amino acids. CDR3 region: CASSLVGQGLGSQETQYF. The CDR3, as DNA: TGTGCTAGCAGCTTAGTGGGACAGGGTTTGGGGAGCCAAGAGACCCAGTACTTC.

The chain joins TRBV6-5 to TRBJ2-2; maybe TRBD1 (6 bases). This CDR3 spans 14 amino acids. V dropped 10 bases and J dropped 2 bases, with 14 bases sitting between them. CDR1 and CDR2 from the germline V gene are MNHEY and SVGAGI. The CDR3 here is CATGRQANTGELFF. The CDR3 bases are TGTGCCACCGGAAGACAGGCAAACACCGGGGAGCTGTTTTTT.

Details on this clone: This CDR3 is also generated by other DNA sequences in the sample. This sequence joins TRBV18 and TRBJ2-7; the D is unclear. The germline V gene encodes CDR1 KGHSH and CDR2 LQKENI. V lost 2 bases, J lost 0 bases, and 5 bases lay in between. This CDR3 region has 13 residues. CDR3 nucleotides: TGTGCCAGCTCACCAGGCACCTCCTACGAGCAGTACTTC. Translation gives CASSPGTSYEQYF.

The chain couples TRBV2 to TRBJ2-7, with D perhaps matching TRBD2 (6 bases). The CDR3 spans 15 residues. Germline loops: CDR1 SNHLY, CDR2 FYNNEI. Trimming took 6 bases from V and 0 from J, leaving 15 bases between them. The DNA for the CDR3 is TGTGCCAGCAGAGCAGTTATCGGGGGCTCCTACGAGCAGTACTTC. Protein: CASRAVIGGSYEQYF.

This chain uses TRBV18 with TRBJ1-2, with 7 bases lining up with TRBD1. The CDR3 sequence is 13 residues long. Germline CDR1 reads KGHSH; CDR2 reads LQKENI. Germline trimming cut 6 bases from V and 4 bases from J; bases unmatched to any gene: 5. The CDR3: CASSLDRAYGYTF. CDR3 nucleotides: TGTGCCAGCTCTCTCGACAGGGCCTATGGCTACACCTTC.

The chain carries TRBV7-2 and TRBJ2-5, with 8 bases identical to TRBD1. Trimming took 3 bases from V and 4 from J; bases not matched to a gene: 4. Per the germline V gene, CDR1 is SGHTA and CDR2 is FQGNSA. This CDR3 spans 14 amino acids. The CDR3 DNA follows: TGTGCCAGCAGCTTGGGGACAGGTGTAGAGACCCAGTACTTC. Protein product: CASSLGTGVETQYF.

The rearrangement uses TRBV6-5 and TRBJ1-1; perhaps TRBD1 as D (6 bases). This CDR3 region has 11 residues. V was shortened by 8 bases and J by 5 bases, with 9 bases between the two germline ends. Germline V gives CDR1 MNHEY, CDR2 SVGAGI. The CDR3 region has the DNA TGTGCCAGCGCTCAGGGGACTGAAGCTTTCTTT. It yields the protein CASAQGTEAFF.

On this clone itself: The same CDR3 can be traced to other DNA sequences in this sample. The chain couples TRBV20-1 to TRBJ2-3; the D is unclear. CDR1 and CDR2 from the germline V gene are DFQATT and SNEGSKA (reference sequence). This CDR3 spans 11 amino acids. Trimming cost V 0 bases and J 2 bases, with 0 bases left between them. CDR3 in DNA: TGCAGTGCTAGAGACACAGATACGCAGTATTTT. Protein sequence: CSARDTDTQYF.

The V gene is TRBV19, the J gene TRBJ1-1, with D unresolved. Trimming stripped 1 base from V and 5 bases from J, with 5 bases between. The V gene's germline CDR1 is LNHDA and CDR2 SQIVND (reference sequence). This CDR3 has 12 amino acids. The CDR3 DNA is TGTGCCAGTAGTATAGGGTGGACTGAAGCTTTCTTT. It is translated as CASSIGWTEAFF.

V is TRBV7-8 and J is TRBJ2-6, with D uncertain. Germline CDR1 is SGHVS and CDR2 is FQNEAQ. This CDR3 has 15 amino acids. With 4 bases removed from V and 2 bases from J, the gap between germline ends came to 9 bases. Here the CDR3 reads CASSSYPPGANVLTF. CDR3 DNA sequence: TGTGCCAGCAGCTCCTATCCCCCTGGGGCCAACGTCCTGACTTTC. The full variable domain, with the rest looked up from reference TRBV7-8 and TRBJ2-6, is GAGVSQSPRYKVAKRGQDVALRCDPISGHVSLFWYQQALGQGPEFLTYFQNEAQLDKSGLPSDRFFAERPEGSVSTLKIQRTQQEDSAVYLCASSSYPPGANVLTFGAGSRLTVL.

This sequence joins TRBV6-6 and TRBJ2-7; TRBD1 matches at 8 bases. Germline assignment: CDR1 MNHNY and CDR2 SVGAGI (reference sequence). CDR3 size: 12 residues. J was trimmed by 4 bases and V by 8 bases; bases with no gene match: 4. The CDR3 loop is CASGRGQYEQYF. The CDR3 DNA reads as TGTGCCAGCGGCAGGGGGCAATACGAGCAGTACTTC.

The table lists this clone with a count of one. The CDR3 is CASSTDPQSQETQYF. The CDR3 DNA sequence: TGTGCCAGCAGCACCGACCCTCAATCACAAGAGACCCAGTACTTC. The J gene is TRBJ2-5, the V gene TRBV6-5; D unresolved. V was clipped by 6 bases and J by 2 bases, with 16 bases between them. This CDR3 is 15 amino acids long. CDR1 and CDR2 from the germline V gene are MNHEY and SVGAGI.

This chain links TRBV4-3 with TRBJ2-1; TRBD2 matches 11 bases. Germline loops: CDR1 LGHNA, CDR2 YSLEER. The CDR3 has 15 amino acids. Losses at the gene ends were 3 bases for V and 5 bases for J; bases not matched to a gene: 3. The CDR3 nucleotides are TGCGCCAGCAGCCAGCTAGCGGGGGGAAACAATGAGCAGTTCTTC. Translating it yields CASSQLAGGNNEQFF.

V usage is TRBV18 and J usage is TRBJ1-4; 7 positions match TRBD1. Unmatched junction bases numbered 6, after V lost 6 bases and J lost 5 bases. Germline V gene lookup returns CDR1 KGHSH and CDR2 LQKENI. The CDR3 consists of 14 residues. This chain's CDR3 is CASSYDRVNEKLFF. CDR3 bases: TGTGCCAGCTCTTATGACAGGGTGAATGAAAAACTGTTTTTT.

This clone was detected a few times. The gene calls are TRBV24-1 and TRBJ1-1; 7 bases are a match to TRBD1. The CDR3 has 13 residues. Germline V lookup: CDR1 KGHDR, CDR2 SFDVKD. The V and J ends lost 4 bases and 8 bases, in that order; junction bases with no gene match: 6. CDR3 region: CATSDRDRAEAFF. The CDR3 DNA reads TGTGCCACCAGTGACCGTGACAGGGCCGAAGCTTTCTTT.